This T cell receptor (beta chain) was recorded in a study of blood T cell repertoires in COVID-19. As for the study in general: Sites in the United States, Italy and Spain provided acute and convalescent COVID-19 samples. PBMCs, B-cell-depleted T cells, or T cells provided the cDNA or gDNA that made up the material.

Some clones are missing from TCRdb's copy, which holds only in-frame ones; the method was immunoSEQ multiplex PCR. The sample contains some 340,000 clones, roughly 86% of which appear only once. This clone showed up just a few times. Germline V gene sequence: CDR1 SGDLS, CDR2 YYNGEE. V shed 4 bases and J shed 5 bases, with 25 bases lying between them. The CDR3 is 19 residues long. Material for sequencing was PBMCs or T cells enriched from blood (not recorded which). This sequence originates from a woman in her twenties or thirties who had recovered from COVID-19. The J gene is TRBJ1-6, the V gene TRBV9, with D possibly matching TRBD1 (5 bases). In nucleotides, the CDR3 is TGTGCCAGCAGCCCTCGCCATGGCGGGGGTGGGTCTGATAATTCACCCCTCCACTTT. Its protein product is CASSPRHGGGGSDNSPLHF. Full variable domain (missing parts from reference TRBV9 and TRBJ1-6): DSGVTQTPKHLITATGQRVTLRCSPRSGDLSVYWYQQSLDQGLQFLIQYYNGEERAKGNILERFSAQQFPDLHSELNLSSLELGDSALYFCASSPRHGGGGSDNSPLHFGNGTRLTVT.